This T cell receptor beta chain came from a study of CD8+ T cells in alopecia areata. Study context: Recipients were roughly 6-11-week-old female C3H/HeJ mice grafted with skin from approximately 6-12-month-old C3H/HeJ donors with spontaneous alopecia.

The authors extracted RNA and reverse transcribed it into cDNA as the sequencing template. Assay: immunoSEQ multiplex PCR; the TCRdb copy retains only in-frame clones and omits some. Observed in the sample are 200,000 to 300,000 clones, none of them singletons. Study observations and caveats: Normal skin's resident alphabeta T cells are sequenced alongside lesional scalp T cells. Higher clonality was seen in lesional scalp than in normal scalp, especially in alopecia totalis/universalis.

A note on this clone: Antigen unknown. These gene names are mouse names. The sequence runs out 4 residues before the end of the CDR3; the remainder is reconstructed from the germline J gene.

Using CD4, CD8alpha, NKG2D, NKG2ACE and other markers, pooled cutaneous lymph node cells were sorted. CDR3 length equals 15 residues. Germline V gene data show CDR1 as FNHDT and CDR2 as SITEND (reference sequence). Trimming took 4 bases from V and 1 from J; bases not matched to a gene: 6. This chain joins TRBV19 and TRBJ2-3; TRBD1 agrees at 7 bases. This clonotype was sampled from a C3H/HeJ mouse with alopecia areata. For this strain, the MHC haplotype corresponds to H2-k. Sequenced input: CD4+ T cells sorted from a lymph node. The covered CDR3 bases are TGTGCCAGCAGTCCGACAGGGAACGGTGCAGAA. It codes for CASSPTGNGAE. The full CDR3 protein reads CASSPTGNGAETLYF.